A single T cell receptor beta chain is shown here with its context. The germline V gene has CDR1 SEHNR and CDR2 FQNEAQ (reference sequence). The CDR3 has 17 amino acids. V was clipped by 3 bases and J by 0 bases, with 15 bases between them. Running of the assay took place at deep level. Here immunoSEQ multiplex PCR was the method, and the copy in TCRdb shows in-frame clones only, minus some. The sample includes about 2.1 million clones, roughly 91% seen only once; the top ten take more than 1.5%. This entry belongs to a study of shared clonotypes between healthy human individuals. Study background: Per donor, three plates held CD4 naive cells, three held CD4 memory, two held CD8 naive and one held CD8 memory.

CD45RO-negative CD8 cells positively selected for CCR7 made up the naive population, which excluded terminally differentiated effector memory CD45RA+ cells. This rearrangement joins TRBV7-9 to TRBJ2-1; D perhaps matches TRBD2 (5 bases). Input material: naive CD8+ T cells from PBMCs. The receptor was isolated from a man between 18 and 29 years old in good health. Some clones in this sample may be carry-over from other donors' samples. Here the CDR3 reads CASSLLLASSSYNEQFF. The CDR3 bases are TGTGCCAGCAGCTTGCTGCTAGCTTCGAGCTCCTACAATGAGCAGTTCTTC.